The sequence of this TCR beta chain was determined in a study of a mutant IDH1 vaccine in newly diagnosed glioma. Background on the study: Eight vaccine doses were administered to patients at weeks 1, 3, 5, 7, 11, 15, 19 and 23. Treated patients had a mean age of approximately 40 years and a sex split that was roughly 60% male and roughly 40% female. General study points: Variations in leading peripheral T cell clonotypes appeared to have no connection with pseudoprogression.

The time point here: week 5, during vaccination. Every vaccination contained 300 ug of the mutant IDH1 20-mer peptide and was paired with topical imiquimod. Points on this clone: Its matching antigen is unknown.

V was cut by 2 bases and J by 0 bases, with 10 bases left in between. Germline V gene data show CDR1 as MNHEY and CDR2 as SMNVEV (reference sequence). The CDR3 contains 16 residues. Produced via immunoSEQ multiplex PCR; TCRdb's table is partial and in-frame only. The table has around 50,000 clones, over 75% seen once. The sequencing used PBMCs, collected from a glioma patient whose treatment included an IDH1 peptide vaccine. The chain uses TRBV27 and TRBJ1-4, with D hard to call. This sequence was found in a man in his forties or fifties with glioma. The CDR3 here is CASSLIPPPTNEKLFF. The CDR3 DNA follows: TGTGCCAGCAGTTTAATTCCGCCTCCAACTAATGAAAAACTGTTTTTT.